This passage covers 4 T cell receptor beta chains from one sample sequenced in a study of blood T cell repertoires in COVID-19. Clones were sequenced by immunoSEQ multiplex PCR, and TCRdb holds only the in-frame ones, with some missing. The sample has about 96,000 clones, around nine tenths seen once; the top ten hold more than 3.5%. Sequenced input: peripheral blood. All receptors derive from a human donor with COVID-19, enrolled during active disease. The donor label of this sample is uncertain.

This clone was seen once. The chain is built from TRBV7-9 and TRBJ2-1; D remains ambiguous. Looked up from germline, CDR1 is SEHNR and CDR2 is FQNEAQ (reference sequence). V lost 0 bases, J lost 7 bases, and 7 bases lay in between. This CDR3 spans 13 amino acids. The CDR3 region is CASSLAALNEQFF. The CDR3 DNA reads as TGTGCCAGCAGCTTAGCTGCTCTAAATGAGCAGTTCTTC.

The chain combines TRBV7-8 with TRBJ2-3; maybe TRBD1 (6 bases). Germline values: CDR1 SGHVS, CDR2 FQNEAQ. Trimming removed 5 bases at V and 4 bases at J, with 19 bases between. The CDR3 extends over 16 amino acids. This CDR3 reads CASSGRTARNADTQYF. CDR3 in DNA: TGTGCCAGCAGCGGCCGGACAGCGCGTAATGCAGATACGCAGTATTTT.

The chain carries TRBV4-1 and TRBJ2-7; TRBD1 matches at 10 bases. With V trimmed by 0 bases and J by 1 base, 9 bases remained unmatched. Germline CDR1 is MGHRA and CDR2 is YSYEKL. CDR3 length: 18 amino acids. The CDR3 DNA follows: TGCGCCAGCAGCCAAGATGGGGACAGGGGTCCCTGGTCCTACGAGCAGTACTTC. Its protein is CASSQDGDRGPWSYEQYF.

The chain has TRBV29-1 and TRBJ1-2; D possibly corresponds to TRBD1 (6 bases). Germline V CDR1 and CDR2: SQVTM, ANQGSEA. V lost 0 bases, J lost 7 bases, and 12 bases lay in between. The CDR3 extends over 13 amino acids. The CDR3 DNA reads TGCAGCGTTGAAGAGGAACAGGGTCCTGGCTACACCTTC. This sequence encodes CSVEEEQGPGYTF.